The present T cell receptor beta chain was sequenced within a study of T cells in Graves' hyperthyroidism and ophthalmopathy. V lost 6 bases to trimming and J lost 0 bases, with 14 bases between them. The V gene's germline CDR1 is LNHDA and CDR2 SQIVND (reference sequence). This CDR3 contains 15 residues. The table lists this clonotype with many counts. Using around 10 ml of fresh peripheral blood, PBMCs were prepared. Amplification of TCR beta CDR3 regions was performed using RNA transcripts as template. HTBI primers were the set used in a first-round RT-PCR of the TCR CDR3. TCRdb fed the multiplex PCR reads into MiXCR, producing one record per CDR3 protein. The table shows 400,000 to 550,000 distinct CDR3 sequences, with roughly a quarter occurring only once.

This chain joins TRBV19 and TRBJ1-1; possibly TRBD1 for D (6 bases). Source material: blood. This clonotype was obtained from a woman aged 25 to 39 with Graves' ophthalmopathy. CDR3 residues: CASRKTGSMNTEAFF. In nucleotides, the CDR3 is TGTGCCAGTAGGAAAACAGGGTCCATGAACACTGAAGCTTTCTTT.